Sequencing of this T cell receptor (beta chain) was carried out in a study of beta chain features in type 1 diabetes. Study-wide results and limits: TCRB CDR3 length was moderately but significantly reduced in all four CD4+ subsets of Type 1 diabetes patients.

This clone was detected only a few times. The antigen remains undetermined. Sequenced material consisted of expressed TCRB transcripts (all of the isolated RNA was reverse transcribed). Clones were read by immunoSEQ multiplex PCR, and TCRdb kept only the in-frame ones, dropping some. The sample has 600,000 to 750,000 clones; around 12% are singletons. The sequence derives from a man aged 30 to 39 with type 1 diabetes. The sequencing sample was made of naive CD4+ T cells from blood.

CDR3 residues: CAWSRKTGSGEKLFF. The CDR3 coding sequence is TGTGCCTGGAGCCGTAAGACAGGGTCGGGTGAAAAACTGTTTTTT. The J gene is TRBJ1-4, the V gene TRBV30; 7 positions match TRBD1. CDR3 size: 15 residues. The germline V gene encodes CDR1 GTSNPN and CDR2 SVGIG (reference sequence). V lost 3 bases to trimming and J lost 7 bases; unmatched junction nucleotides: 11.